Listed below are T cell receptor beta chains from one sample, sequenced in a study of blood T cell repertoires in COVID-19. This table comes from immunoSEQ multiplex PCR, and its TCRdb copy is limited to in-frame clones, with some not included. The sample records around 170,000 clones, roughly 86% being singletons. Sequencing used peripheral blood. Receptors were obtained from a man in his forties or fifties with active or convalescent COVID-19. CDR3s include the opening cysteine and the closing phenylalanine or tryptophan. A D gene is named only where the DNA matches it firmly. Size values are once, few and many counts, or a class for expanded clones, and some rows have none.

D gene | J gene | clone size | V gene | CDR3 protein | CDR3 DNA
- | TRBJ2-1 | once | TRBV6-5 | CASSYEAGSYNEQFF | TGTGCCAGCAGTTACGAGGCGGGTTCCTACAATGAGCAGTTCTTC
- | TRBJ2-1 | few | TRBV7-3 | CASSLTGQNYNEQFF | TGTGCCAGCAGCTTAACTGGACAGAACTACAATGAGCAGTTCTTC
- | TRBJ1-1 | - | TRBV6-2/TRBV6-3 | CASSWDTNTEAFF | TGTGCCAGCAGTTGGGACACTAATACTGAAGCTTTCTTT
TRBD2 | TRBJ2-1 | - | TRBV7-8 | CASSLHARTSGGNNEQFF | TGTGCCAGCAGCTTGCATGCCAGGACTAGCGGGGGAAACAATGAGCAGTTCTTC
TRBD1 | TRBJ1-5 | - | TRBV27 | CASSLSPRGTGFNQPQHF | TGTGCCAGCAGTTTATCACCCCGCGGGACAGGCTTCAATCAGCCCCAGCATTTT
TRBD1 | TRBJ1-6 | - | TRBV5-1 | CASSSTGFNNSPLHF | TGCGCCAGCAGCTCGACAGGGTTTAATAATTCACCCCTCCACTTT
- | TRBJ2-3 | - | TRBV19 | CASSEDSGSTQYF | TGTGCCAGTAGTGAGGACAGTGGGTCTACGCAGTATTTT
TRBD1 | TRBJ1-2 | few | TRBV14 | CASSQFGQGLNYGYTF | TGTGCCAGCAGCCAGTTTGGACAGGGGTTAAACTATGGCTACACCTTC
- | TRBJ1-4 | - | TRBV18 | CASSRKQTGSSEKLFF | TGTGCCAGCTCCCGAAAGCAGACAGGATCGAGTGAAAAACTGTTTTTT
- | TRBJ1-4 | - | TRBV19 | CASKDPTLTAFNEKLFF | TGTGCCAGTAAGGACCCGACCCTGACAGCCTTTAATGAAAAACTGTTTTTT
TRBD2 | TRBJ2-3 | - | TRBV24-1 | CATQTSGRALGDTQYF | TGTGCCACCCAAACTAGCGGGAGGGCCCTCGGGGATACGCAGTATTTT
- | TRBJ1-6 | - | TRBV7-8 | CASSLNRPHNSPLHF | TGTGCCAGCAGCCTCAACAGGCCTCATAATTCACCCCTCCACTTT
TRBD1 | TRBJ2-2 | - | TRBV6-5 | CASRRGQANTGELFF | TGTGCCAGCAGGAGGGGACAGGCGAACACCGGGGAGCTGTTTTTT
TRBD2 | TRBJ2-7 | once | TRBV2 | CASSGTSAPYEQYF | TGTGCCAGCAGCGGGACTAGCGCCCCCTACGAGCAGTACTTC
- | TRBJ1-2 | - | TRBV19 | CASSIAGALNYGYTF | TGTGCCAGTAGTATAGCAGGGGCGTTAAACTATGGCTACACCTTC
- | TRBJ2-2 | - | TRBV2 | CASSVEDTGELFF | TGTGCCAGCAGTGTAGAGGACACCGGGGAGCTGTTTTTT
- | TRBJ1-1 | - | TRBV18 | CASSPLGMNTEAFF | TGTGCCAGCTCACCATTGGGCATGAACACTGAAGCTTTCTTT
TRBD1 | TRBJ1-1 | - | TRBV10-3 | CAISAGQGTAFF | TGTGCCATCAGTGCGGGACAGGGGACGGCTTTCTTT
- | TRBJ2-2 | - | TRBV12-5 | CASAKPWGALGGRETGELFF | TGTGCTAGTGCTAAACCATGGGGGGCGCTGGGCGGGAGAGAAACCGGGGAGCTGTTTTTT
- | TRBJ2-2 | - | TRBV18 | CASSPWDWKNTGELFF | TGTGCCAGCTCACCGTGGGACTGGAAGAACACCGGGGAGCTGTTTTTT
- | TRBJ1-1 | - | TRBV6-5 | CASRPPGRNTEAFF | TGTGCCAGCAGACCCCCCGGGAGGAACACTGAAGCTTTCTTT
TRBD1 | TRBJ1-3 | - | TRBV5-3 | CARSLQGAGNTIYF | TGTGCCAGAAGCTTGCAGGGGGCTGGAAACACCATATATTTT